These T cell receptor beta chains were read from a single sample in a study of OX40 agonist ivuxolimab in advanced cancers. Using immunoSEQ multiplex PCR, the repertoire was profiled, and TCRdb retains in-frame clones only, with some absent. The data contain 55,000 to 90,000 clones, approximately 78% of them singletons. The material sequenced was CD4+ or CD8+ T cells sorted from blood, taken in a trial of the OX40 agonist ivuxolimab. The receptor source for this set is an adult with an advanced solid tumor such as melanoma, head and neck, liver or kidney cancer. CDR3s include the opening cysteine and the closing phenylalanine or tryptophan. Only part of the rows carry a size: once, few, many, or a class if the clone is expanded.

size	V	J	CDR3
-	TRBV6-5	TRBJ2-3	CASRRTSGRADTQYF
-	TRBV28	TRBJ1-5	CASDERNGNQPQHF
-	TRBV29-1	TRBJ1-3	CSVQATRSGNTIYF
-	TRBV15	TRBJ2-4	CATSRAGSTSIQYF
-	TRBV6-6	TRBJ2-7	CASSWNRGPYEQYF
once	TRBV4-3	TRBJ2-7	CASSQGLAYSYEQYF
-	TRBV10-1	TRBJ2-3	CASSGLRGTQYF
-	TRBV19	TRBJ1-4	CASSSDSAREKLFF
-	TRBV5-1	TRBJ1-1	CASSVTGGAETEAFF
once	TRBV5-1	TRBJ1-1	CASSSGLRAFF
-	TRBV19	TRBJ2-3	CASSIPPGYTQYF